The T cell receptor beta chain under discussion was sequenced for a study of identical twins. Study-level results: Those out-of-frame alpha sequences shared by twins showed an excess of low generation probability. Out-of-frame TCR alpha sharing in monozygotic twins exceeded recombination model predictions.

Regarding this clonotype: Its antigen is not identified.

TCRdb re-analysed the 5' RACE reads in MiXCR, keeping a single row per CDR3 protein. This table has 450,000 to 650,000 distinct CDR3 sequences, 9.6% appearing once. In germline, CDR1 is SQVTM, CDR2 ANQGSEA. The germline V and J ends were trimmed by 4 bases and 4 bases, with 14 bases remaining between them. CDR3 length: 13 residues. The data also belong to a second study, concerning yellow fever vaccine responses in identical twins. From that paper: Twin vaccine T cell responses reportedly seemed partly convergent, partly personalized.

Sequencing was carried out using PBMCs. The chain combines TRBV29-1 with TRBJ2-7, with D uncertain. This sequence originates from a woman between 18 and 30 years old in good health. CDR3 protein: CSVVGRSAYEQYF. The CDR3 coding sequence is TGCAGCGTTGTCGGCAGGTCCGCTTACGAGCAGTACTTC.